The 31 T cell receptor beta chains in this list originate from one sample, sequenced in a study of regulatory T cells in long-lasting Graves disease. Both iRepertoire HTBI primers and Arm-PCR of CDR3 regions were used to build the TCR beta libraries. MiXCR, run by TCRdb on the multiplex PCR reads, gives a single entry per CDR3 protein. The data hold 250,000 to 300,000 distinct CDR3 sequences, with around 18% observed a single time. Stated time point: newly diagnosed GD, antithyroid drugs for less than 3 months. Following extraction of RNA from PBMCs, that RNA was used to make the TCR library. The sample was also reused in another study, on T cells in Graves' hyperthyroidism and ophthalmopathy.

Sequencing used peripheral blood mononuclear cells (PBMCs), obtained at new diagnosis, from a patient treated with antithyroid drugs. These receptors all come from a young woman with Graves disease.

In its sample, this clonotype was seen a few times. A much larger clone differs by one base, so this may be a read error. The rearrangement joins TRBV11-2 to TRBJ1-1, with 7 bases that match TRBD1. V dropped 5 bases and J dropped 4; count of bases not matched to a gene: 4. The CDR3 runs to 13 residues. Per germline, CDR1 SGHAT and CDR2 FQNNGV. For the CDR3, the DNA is TGTGCCAGCAGCGGTCGACAGGGCACTGAAGCTTTCTTT. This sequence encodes CASSGRQGTEAFF.

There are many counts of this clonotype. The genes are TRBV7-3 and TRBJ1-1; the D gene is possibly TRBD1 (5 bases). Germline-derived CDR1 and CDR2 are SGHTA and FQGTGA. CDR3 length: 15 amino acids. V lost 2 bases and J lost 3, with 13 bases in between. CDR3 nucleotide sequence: TGTGCCAGCAGCTTATCTGGATCGGGGGACACTGAAGCTTTCTTT. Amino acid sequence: CASSLSGSGDTEAFF. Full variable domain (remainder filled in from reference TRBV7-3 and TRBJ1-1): GAGVSQTPSNKVTEKGKYVELRCDPISGHTALYWYRQSLGQGPEFLIYFQGTGAADDSGLPNDRFFAVRPEGSVSTLKIQRTERGDSAVYLCASSLSGSGDTEAFFGQGTRLTVV.

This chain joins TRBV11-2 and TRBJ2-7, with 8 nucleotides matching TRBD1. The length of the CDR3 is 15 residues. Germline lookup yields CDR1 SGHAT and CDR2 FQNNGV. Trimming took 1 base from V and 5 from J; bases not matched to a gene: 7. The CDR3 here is CASSLGVGTGDEQYF. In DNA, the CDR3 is TGTGCCAGCAGCTTAGGGGTCGGGACAGGCGACGAGCAGTACTTC. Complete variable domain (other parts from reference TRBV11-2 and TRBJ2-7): EAGVAQSPRYKIIEKRQSVAFWCNPISGHATLYWYQQILGQGPKLLIQFQNNGVVDDSQLPKDRFSAERLKGVDSTLKIQPAKLEDSAVYLCASSLGVGTGDEQYFGPGTRLTVT.

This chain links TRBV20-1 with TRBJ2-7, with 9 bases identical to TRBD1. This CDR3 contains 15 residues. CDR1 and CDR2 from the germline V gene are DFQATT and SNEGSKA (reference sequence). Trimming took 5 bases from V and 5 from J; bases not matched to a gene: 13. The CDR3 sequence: CSAELGTGLRNEQYF. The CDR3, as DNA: TGCAGTGCTGAGCTGGGGACAGGGCTTAGGAACGAGCAGTACTTC.

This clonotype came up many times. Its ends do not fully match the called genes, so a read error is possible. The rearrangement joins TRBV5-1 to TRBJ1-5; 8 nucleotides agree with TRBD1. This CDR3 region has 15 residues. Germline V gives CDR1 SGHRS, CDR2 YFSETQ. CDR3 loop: CASSWTGFGDQPQHF. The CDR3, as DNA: TGTGCCAGCAGCTGGACAGGGTTCGGCGATCAGCCCCAGCATTTT.

For the CDR3, the DNA is TGTGCCAGCAGCCCGGTGGAGTATTCACCCCTCCACTTT. Its translation is CASSPVEYSPLHF. The rearrangement links TRBV7-9 to TRBJ1-6; D not certain. The germline V gene has CDR1 SEHNR and CDR2 FQNEAQ (reference sequence). Trimming shortened V by 5 bases and J by 8 bases, and 10 bases separated the two germline ends. The CDR3 covers 13 residues.

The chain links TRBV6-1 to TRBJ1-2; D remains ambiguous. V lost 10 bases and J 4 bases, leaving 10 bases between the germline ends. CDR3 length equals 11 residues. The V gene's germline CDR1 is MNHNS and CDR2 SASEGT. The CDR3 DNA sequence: TGTGCCACGGAGAATACCTATGGCTACACCTTC. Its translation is CATENTYGYTF.

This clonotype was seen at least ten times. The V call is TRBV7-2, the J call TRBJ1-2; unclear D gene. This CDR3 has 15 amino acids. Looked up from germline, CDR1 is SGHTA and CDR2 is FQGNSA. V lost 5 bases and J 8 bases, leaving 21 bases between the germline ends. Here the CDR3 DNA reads TGTGCCAGCAGCCCTCGGTCTCTGACCCGCCGGGGCTACACCTTC. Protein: CASSPRSLTRRGYTF.

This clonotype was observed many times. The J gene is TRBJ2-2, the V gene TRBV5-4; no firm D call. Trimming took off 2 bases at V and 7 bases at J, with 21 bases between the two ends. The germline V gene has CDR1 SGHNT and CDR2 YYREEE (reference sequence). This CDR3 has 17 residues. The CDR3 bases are TGTGCCAGCAGCTTTTTCGAAGGGATTAACATGGGCGGGGAGCTGTTTTTT. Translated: CASSFFEGINMGGELFF.

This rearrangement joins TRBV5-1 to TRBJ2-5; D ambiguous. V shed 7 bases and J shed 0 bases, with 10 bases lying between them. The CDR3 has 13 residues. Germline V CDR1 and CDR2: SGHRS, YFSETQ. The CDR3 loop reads CASGWSDQETQYF. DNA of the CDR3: TGCGCCAGCGGCTGGAGTGACCAAGAGACCCAGTACTTC. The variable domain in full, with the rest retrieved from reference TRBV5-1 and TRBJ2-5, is KAGVTQTPRYLIKTRGQQVTLSCSPISGHRSVSWYQQTPGQGLQFLFEYFSETQRNKGNFPGRFSGRQFSNSRSEMNVSTLELGDSALYLCASGWSDQETQYFGPGTRLLVL.

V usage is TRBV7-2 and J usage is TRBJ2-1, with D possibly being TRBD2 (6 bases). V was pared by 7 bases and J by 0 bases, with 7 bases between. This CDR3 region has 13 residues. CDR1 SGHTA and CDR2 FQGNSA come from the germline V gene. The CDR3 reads CASMDYSYNEQFF. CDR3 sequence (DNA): TGTGCCAGCATGGACTACTCCTACAATGAGCAGTTCTTC. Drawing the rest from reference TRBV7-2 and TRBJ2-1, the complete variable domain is GAGVSQSPSNKVTEKGKDVELRCDPISGHTALYWYRQSLGQGLEFLIYFQGNSAPDKSGLPSDRFSAERTGGSVSTLTIQRTQQEDSAVYLCASMDYSYNEQFFGPGTRLTVL.

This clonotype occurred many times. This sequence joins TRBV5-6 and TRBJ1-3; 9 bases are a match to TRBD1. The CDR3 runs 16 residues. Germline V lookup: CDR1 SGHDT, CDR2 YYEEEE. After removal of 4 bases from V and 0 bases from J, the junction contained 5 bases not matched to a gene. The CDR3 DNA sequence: TGTGCCAGCAGCCTGACAGGGGGAGCCTCTGGAAACACCATATATTTT. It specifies CASSLTGGASGNTIYF. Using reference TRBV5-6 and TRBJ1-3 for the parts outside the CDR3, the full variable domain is DAGVTQSPTHLIKTRGQQVTLRCSPKSGHDTVSWYQQALGQGPQFIFQYYEEEERQRGNFPDRFSGHQFPNYSSELNVNALLLGDSALYLCASSLTGGASGNTIYFGEGSWLTVV.

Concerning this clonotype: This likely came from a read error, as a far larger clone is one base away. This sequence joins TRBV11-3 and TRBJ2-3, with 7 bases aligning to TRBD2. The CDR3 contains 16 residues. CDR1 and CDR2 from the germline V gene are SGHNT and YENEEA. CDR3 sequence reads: CASSLDPAGLTDTRYF. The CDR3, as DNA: TGTGCCAGCAGCTTAGATCCAGCGGGGCTGACAGATACGCGGTATTTT.

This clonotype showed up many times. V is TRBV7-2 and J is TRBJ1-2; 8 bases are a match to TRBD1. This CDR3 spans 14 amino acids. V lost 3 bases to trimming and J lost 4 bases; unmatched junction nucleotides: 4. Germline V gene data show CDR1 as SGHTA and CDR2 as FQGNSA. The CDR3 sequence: CASSLQGASYGYTF. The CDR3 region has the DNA TGTGCCAGCAGCTTGCAGGGGGCGTCCTATGGCTACACCTTC.

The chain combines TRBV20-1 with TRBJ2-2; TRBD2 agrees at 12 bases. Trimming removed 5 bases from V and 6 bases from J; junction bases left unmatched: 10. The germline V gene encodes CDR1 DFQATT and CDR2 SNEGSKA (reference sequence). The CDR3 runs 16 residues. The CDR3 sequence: CSAYKLAGGTAGELFF. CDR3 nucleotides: TGCAGTGCTTATAAACTAGCGGGGGGTACTGCCGGGGAGCTGTTTTTT.

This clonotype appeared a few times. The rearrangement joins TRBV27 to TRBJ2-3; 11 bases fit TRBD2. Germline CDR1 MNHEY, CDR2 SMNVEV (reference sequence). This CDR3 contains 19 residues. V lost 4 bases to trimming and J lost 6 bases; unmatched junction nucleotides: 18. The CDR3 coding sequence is TGTGCCAGCAGTTCAGGACTAGCGGGCGGAGGAAGGAAGAGGGATACGCAGTATTTT. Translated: CASSSGLAGGGRKRDTQYF.

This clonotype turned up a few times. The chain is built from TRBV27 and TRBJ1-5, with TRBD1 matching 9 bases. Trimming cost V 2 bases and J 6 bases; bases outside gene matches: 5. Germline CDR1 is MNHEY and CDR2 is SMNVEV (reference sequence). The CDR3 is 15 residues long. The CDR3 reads CASSLTGGLGQPQHF. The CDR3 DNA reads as TGTGCCAGCAGTTTAACAGGGGGCTTAGGTCAGCCCCAGCATTTT.

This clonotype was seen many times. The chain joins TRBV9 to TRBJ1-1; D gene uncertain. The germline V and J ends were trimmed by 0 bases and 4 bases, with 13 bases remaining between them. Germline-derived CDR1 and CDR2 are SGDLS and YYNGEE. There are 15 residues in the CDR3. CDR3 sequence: CASSVDLVDFTEAFF. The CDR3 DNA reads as TGTGCCAGCAGCGTAGACCTTGTAGATTTCACTGAAGCTTTCTTT.

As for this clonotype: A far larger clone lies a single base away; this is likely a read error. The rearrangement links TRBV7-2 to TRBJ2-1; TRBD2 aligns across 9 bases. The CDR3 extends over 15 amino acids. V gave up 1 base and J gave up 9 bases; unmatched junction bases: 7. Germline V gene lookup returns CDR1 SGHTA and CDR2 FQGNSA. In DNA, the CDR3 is TGTGCCAGCAGCTTAGAAGCGGGGGGCCGTAGTGAGCAGTTCTTC. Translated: CASSLEAGGRSEQFF.

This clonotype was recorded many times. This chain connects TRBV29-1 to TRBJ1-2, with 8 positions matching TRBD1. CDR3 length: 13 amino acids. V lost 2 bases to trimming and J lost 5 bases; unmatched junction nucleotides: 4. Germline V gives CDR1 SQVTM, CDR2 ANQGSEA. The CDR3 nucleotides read TGCAGCGTTGAAACCGGACAGGGTTATGGCTACACCTTC. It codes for CSVETGQGYGYTF.

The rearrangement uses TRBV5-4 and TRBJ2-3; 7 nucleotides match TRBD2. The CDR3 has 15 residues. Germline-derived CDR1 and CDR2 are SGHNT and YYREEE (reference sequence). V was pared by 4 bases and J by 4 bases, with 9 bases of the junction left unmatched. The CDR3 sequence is CASSNPREVSDTQYF. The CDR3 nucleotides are TGTGCCAGCAGCAACCCACGGGAGGTCTCAGATACGCAGTATTTT.

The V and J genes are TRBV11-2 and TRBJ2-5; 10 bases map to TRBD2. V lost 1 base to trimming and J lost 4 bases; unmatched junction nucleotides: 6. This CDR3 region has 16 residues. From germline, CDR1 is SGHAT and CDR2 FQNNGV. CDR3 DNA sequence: TGTGCCAGCAGCTTAGGGACTAGCGGAGATAGAGAGACCCAGTACTTC. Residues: CASSLGTSGDRETQYF.

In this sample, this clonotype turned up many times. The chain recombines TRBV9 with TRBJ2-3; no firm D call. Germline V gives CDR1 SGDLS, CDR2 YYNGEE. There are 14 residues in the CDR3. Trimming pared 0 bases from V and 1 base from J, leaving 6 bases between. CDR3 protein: CASSVAPGTDTQYF. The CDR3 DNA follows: TGTGCCAGCAGCGTAGCGCCGGGCACAGATACGCAGTATTTT.

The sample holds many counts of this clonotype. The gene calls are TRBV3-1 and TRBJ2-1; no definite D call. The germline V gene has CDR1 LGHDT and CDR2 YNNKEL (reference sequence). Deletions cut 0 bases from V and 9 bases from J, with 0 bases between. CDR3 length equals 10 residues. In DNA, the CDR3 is TGTGCCAGCAGCCAAGATGAGCAGTTCTTC. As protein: CASSQDEQFF.

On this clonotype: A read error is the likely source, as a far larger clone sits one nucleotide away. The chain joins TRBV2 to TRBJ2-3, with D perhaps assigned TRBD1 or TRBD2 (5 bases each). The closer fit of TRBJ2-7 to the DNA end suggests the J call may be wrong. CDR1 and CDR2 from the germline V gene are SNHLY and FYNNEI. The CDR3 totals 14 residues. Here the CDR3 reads CASSAGDVSFEQYF. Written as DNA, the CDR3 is TGTGCCAGCAGTGCCGGGGACGTCTCCTTCGAGCAGTACTTC.

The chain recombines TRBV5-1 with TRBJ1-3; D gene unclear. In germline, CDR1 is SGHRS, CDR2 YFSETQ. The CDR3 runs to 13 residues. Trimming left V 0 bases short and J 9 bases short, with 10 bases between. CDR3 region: CASSLDTGSTIYF. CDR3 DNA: TGCGCCAGCAGCTTGGATACCGGGTCCACCATATATTTT. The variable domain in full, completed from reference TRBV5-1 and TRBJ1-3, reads KAGVTQTPRYLIKTRGQQVTLSCSPISGHRSVSWYQQTPGQGLQFLFEYFSETQRNKGNFPGRFSGRQFSNSRSEMNVSTLELGDSALYLCASSLDTGSTIYFGEGSWLTVV.

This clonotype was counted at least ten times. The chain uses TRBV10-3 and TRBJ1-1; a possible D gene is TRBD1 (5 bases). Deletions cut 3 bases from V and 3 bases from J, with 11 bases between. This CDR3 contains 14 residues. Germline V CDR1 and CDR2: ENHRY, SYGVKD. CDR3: CAISDGTIHTEAFF. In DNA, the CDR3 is TGTGCCATCAGTGATGGGACGATTCACACTGAAGCTTTCTTT.

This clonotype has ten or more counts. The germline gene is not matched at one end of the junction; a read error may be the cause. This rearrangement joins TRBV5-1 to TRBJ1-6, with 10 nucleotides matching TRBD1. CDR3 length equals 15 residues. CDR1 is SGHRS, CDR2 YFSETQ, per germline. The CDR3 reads CASSLGQGGYSPLHF. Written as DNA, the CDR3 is TGTGCCAGCAGCTTAGGACAGGGGGGGTACTCACCCCTCCACTTT.

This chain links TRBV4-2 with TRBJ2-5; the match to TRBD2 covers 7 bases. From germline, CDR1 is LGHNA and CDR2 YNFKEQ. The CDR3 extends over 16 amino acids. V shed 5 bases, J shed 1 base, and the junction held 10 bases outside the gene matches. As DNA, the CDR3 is TGTGCCAGCAGCTGGGGAGCGGGAAGCCCCCAAGAGACCCAGTACTTC. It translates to CASSWGAGSPQETQYF.

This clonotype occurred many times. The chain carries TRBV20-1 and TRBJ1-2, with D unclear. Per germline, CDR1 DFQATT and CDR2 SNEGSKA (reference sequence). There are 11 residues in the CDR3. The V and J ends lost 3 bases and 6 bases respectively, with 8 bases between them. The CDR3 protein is CSARIGDGYTF. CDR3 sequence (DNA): TGCAGTGCTAGGATCGGGGATGGCTACACCTTC.

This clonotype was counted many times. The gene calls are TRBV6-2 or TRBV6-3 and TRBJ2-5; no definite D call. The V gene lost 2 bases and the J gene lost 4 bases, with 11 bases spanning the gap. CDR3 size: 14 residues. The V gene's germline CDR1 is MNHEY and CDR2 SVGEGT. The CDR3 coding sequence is TGTGCCAGCAGTTACGAAGGCAGGACAGAGACCCAGTACTTC. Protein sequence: CASSYEGRTETQYF.